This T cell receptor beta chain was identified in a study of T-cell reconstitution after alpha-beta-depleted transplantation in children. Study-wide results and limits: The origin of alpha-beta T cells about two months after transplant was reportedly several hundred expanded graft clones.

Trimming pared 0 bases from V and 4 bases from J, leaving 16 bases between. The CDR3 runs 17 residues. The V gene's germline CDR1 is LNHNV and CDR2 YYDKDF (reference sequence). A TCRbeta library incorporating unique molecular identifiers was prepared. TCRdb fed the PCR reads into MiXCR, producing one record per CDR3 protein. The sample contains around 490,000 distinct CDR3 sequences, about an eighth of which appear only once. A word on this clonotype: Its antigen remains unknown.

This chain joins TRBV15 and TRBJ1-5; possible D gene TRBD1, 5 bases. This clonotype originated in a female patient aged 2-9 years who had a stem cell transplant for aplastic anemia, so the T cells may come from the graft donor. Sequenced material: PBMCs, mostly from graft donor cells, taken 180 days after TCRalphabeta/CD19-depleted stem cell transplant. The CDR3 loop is CATSRDRGPGTNQPQHF. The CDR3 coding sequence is TGTGCCACCAGCAGAGATCGCGGGCCAGGGACGAATCAGCCCCAGCATTTT.